The entry below describes one T cell receptor (beta chain). Its antigen is unknown. Clones were sequenced by immunoSEQ multiplex PCR, and TCRdb holds only the in-frame ones, with some missing. This sample has roughly 1,000,000 clones, with more than 75% found just once. This specimen comes from a study of shared clonotypes between healthy human individuals. Study context: Plates per donor: three CD4 naive, three CD4 memory, two CD8 naive, one CD8 memory.

The CDR3 contains 12 residues. CDR1 is GTSNPN and CDR2 is SVGIG in the germline V gene (reference sequence). The junction had 10 bases not matched to a gene; V was cut back by 7 bases and J by 12 bases. Study results and limitations: Among the subsets, naive ones generally showed larger estimated richness than memory ones.

The TCR comes from a man aged 18 to 29 in good health. Some clones in this sample may be carry-over from other donors' samples. The sample was memory CD4+ T cells from PBMCs. Noted subset: CD45RA-negative fraction. J is TRBJ2-7 and V is TRBV30; 12 bases align to TRBD1. DNA of the CDR3: TGTGCCTTACAACCGGGACAGGGGGCTTCGTACTTC. Translating it yields CALQPGQGASYF.